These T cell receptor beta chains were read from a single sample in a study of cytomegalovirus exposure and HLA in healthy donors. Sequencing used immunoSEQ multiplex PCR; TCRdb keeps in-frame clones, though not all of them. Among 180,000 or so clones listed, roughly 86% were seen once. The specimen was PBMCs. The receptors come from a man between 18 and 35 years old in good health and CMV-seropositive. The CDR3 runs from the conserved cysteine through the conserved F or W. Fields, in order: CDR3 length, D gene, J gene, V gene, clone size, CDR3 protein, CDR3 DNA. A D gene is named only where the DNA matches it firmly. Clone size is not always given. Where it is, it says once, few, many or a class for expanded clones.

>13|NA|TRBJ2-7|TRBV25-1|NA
CASSELRGGEQYF
TGTGCCAGCAGTGAATTAAGGGGAGGCGAGCAGTACTTC
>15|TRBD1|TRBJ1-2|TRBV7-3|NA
CASSPGQGGNYGYTF
TGTGCCAGCAGCCCCGGACAGGGTGGGAACTATGGCTACACCTTC
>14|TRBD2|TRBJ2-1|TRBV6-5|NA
CASRRGVTYNEQFF
TGTGCCAGCCGGCGGGGGGTAACCTACAATGAGCAGTTCTTC
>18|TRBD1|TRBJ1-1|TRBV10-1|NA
CASSGVPGQGEGNTEAFF
TGCGCCAGCAGTGGAGTCCCGGGACAGGGTGAGGGGAACACTGAAGCTTTCTTT
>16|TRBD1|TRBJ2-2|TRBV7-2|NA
CASSDPGQGYTGELFF
TGTGCCAGCAGCGATCCTGGACAGGGTTACACCGGGGAGCTGTTTTTT
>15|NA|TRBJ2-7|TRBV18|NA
CASSPRPGVLDEQYF
TGTGCCAGCTCACCACGCCCAGGGGTACTCGACGAGCAGTACTTC
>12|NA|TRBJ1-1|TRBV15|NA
CATSSGHTEAFF
TGTGCCACCAGCAGTGGCCACACTGAAGCTTTCTTT
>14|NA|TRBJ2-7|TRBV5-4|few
CASSWDRLVEGQYF
TGTGCCAGCAGCTGGGACCGACTAGTGGAAGGGCAGTACTTC
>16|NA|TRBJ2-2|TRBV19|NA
CASSKFFGSVTGELFF
TGTGCCAGTAGTAAATTTTTCGGGAGTGTCACCGGGGAGCTGTTTTTT
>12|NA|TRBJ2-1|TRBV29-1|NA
CSAEFSYNEQFF
TGCAGCGCCGAGTTCTCCTACAATGAGCAGTTCTTC
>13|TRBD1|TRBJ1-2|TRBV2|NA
CASSADRLYGYTF
TGTGCCAGCAGTGCGGACAGGCTCTATGGCTACACCTTC
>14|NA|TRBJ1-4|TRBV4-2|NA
CASCARGGNEKLFF
TGTGCCAGCTGTGCCAGGGGCGGTAATGAAAAACTGTTTTTT
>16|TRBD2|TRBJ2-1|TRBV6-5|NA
CASSYSREGPYNEQFF
TGTGCCAGCAGTTACTCCCGGGAGGGCCCCTACAATGAGCAGTTCTTC
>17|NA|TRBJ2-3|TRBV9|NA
CASSPKPTGYGTDTQYF
TGTGCCAGCAGCCCCAAGCCGACTGGCTACGGCACAGATACGCAGTATTTT
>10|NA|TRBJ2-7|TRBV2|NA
CASAGNEQYF
TGTGCCAGCGCAGGGAACGAGCAGTACTTC
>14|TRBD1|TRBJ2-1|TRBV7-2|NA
CASSLGDRANEQFF
TGTGCCAGCAGCTTAGGGGACAGGGCCAATGAGCAGTTCTTC